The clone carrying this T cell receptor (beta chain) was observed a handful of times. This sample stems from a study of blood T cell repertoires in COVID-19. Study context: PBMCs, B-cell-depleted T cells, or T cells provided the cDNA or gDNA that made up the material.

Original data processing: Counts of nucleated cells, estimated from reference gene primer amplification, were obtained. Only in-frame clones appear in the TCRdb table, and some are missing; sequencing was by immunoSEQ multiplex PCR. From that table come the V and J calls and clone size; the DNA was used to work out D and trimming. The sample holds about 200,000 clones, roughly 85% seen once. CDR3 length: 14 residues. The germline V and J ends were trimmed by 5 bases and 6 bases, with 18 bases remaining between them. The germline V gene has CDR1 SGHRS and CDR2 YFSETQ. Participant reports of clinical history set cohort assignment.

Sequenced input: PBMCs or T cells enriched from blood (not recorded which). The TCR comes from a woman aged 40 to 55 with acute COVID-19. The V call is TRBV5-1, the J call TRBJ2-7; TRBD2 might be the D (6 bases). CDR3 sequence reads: CASSFSGTQGEQYF. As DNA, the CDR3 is TGCGCCAGCAGTTTCTCCGGGACTCAGGGCGAGCAGTACTTC.